The rows below give T cell receptor beta chains drawn from one sample of a study of STAT3 mutations in large granular lymphocyte leukemia. The data were produced by immunoSEQ multiplex PCR, yet TCRdb's version contains in-frame clones alone and is incomplete. The data hold more than 10,000 clones, with about 90% observed a single time. Sequenced: PBMCs. These receptors all come from a human donor with T large granular lymphocyte leukemia. Some clones in this sample may be carry-over from other donors' samples. Each CDR3 is given with its conserved first and last residue. A D gene is named only where the DNA matches it firmly. The listing skips clone size in some rows; elsewhere it reads once, few, many or a size class.

CDR3aa | CDR3nt | j_gene | v_gene | d_gene | abundance
CASTTARGSLKDTEAFF | TGTGCCAGCACCACTGCTAGGGGAAGCCTCAAGGACACTGAAGCTTTCTTT | TRBJ1-1 | TRBV5-6 | NA | NA
CASSLDRGGTEAFF | TGCGCCAGCAGCTTGGACAGGGGAGGAACTGAAGCTTTCTTT | TRBJ1-1 | TRBV5-1 | TRBD1 | NA
CASSLLGNTEAFF | TGCGCCAGCAGCTTATTAGGGAACACTGAAGCTTTCTTT | TRBJ1-1 | TRBV5-1 | NA | NA
CASSPWDRGSNQPQHF | TGTGCCAGCAGCCCTTGGGACAGAGGTAGCAATCAGCCCCAGCATTTT | TRBJ1-5 | TRBV6-6 | TRBD1 | NA
CASSHGGIDEAFF | TGTGCCAGCAGTCACGGGGGGATTGATGAAGCTTTCTTT | TRBJ1-1 | TRBV25-1 | NA | NA
CASSYAGAAADTQYF | TGCGCCAGCAGCTACGCAGGGGCAGCTGCAGATACGCAGTATTTT | TRBJ2-3 | TRBV5-1 | NA | NA
CASSEDRYNEQFF | TGTGCCAGCAGTGAAGACCGGTACAATGAGCAGTTCTTC | TRBJ2-1 | TRBV6-1 | NA | NA
CASSPVGAGNTIYF | TGCGCCAGCAGCCCCGTCGGGGCTGGAAACACCATATATTTT | TRBJ1-3 | TRBV5-1 | NA | NA
CASSSQGPSYGYTF | TGTGCCAGCAGTTCGCAGGGACCATCCTATGGCTACACCTTC | TRBJ1-2 | TRBV28 | NA | NA
CASSRGSDQPQHF | TGCGCCAGCAGCCGCGGGAGTGATCAGCCCCAGCATTTT | TRBJ1-5 | TRBV4-1 | NA | NA
CASSLETANTGELFF | TGTGCCAGCAGCTTGGAGACAGCGAACACCGGGGAGCTGTTTTTT | TRBJ2-2 | TRBV5-4 | NA | NA
CASSSWASTDTQYF | TGTGCCAGCAGTTCGTGGGCTAGCACAGATACGCAGTATTTT | TRBJ2-3 | TRBV28 | NA | NA
CASSLALNTEAFF | TGTGCCAGCAGCTTGGCCCTGAACACTGAAGCTTTCTTT | TRBJ1-1 | TRBV5-4 | NA | once
CASSGRRNTIYF | TGTGCCAGCAGTGGGCGACGAAACACCATATATTTT | TRBJ1-3 | TRBV6-1 | NA | NA
CASRVGRMGSYEQYF | TGTGCCAGCAGGGTGGGACGAATGGGTTCCTACGAGCAGTACTTC | TRBJ2-7 | TRBV27 | NA | NA
CASSPTGHGGKPLHF | TGCGCCAGCAGCCCCACGGGACACGGCGGAAAGCCCCTCCACTTT | TRBJ1-6 | TRBV5-1 | NA | NA
CASSTSDRVGSTGELFF | TGTGCCAGCAGCACTTCGGACAGGGTGGGTTCAACCGGGGAGCTGTTTTTT | TRBJ2-2 | TRBV7-9 | TRBD1 | NA
CASSLSGRGNEKLFF | TGTGCCAGCAGTTTATCGGGCAGGGGGAATGAAAAACTGTTTTTT | TRBJ1-4 | TRBV28 | TRBD1 | NA
CASSYERLLPQHF | TGTGCCAGCAGTTATGAGCGACTGCTGCCCCAGCATTTT | TRBJ1-5 | TRBV6-6 | NA | NA